These 2 T cell receptor beta chains were all obtained from the same sample, sequenced in a study of cytomegalovirus exposure and HLA in healthy donors. Researchers ran the PCR with 60 Vbeta and 13 Jbeta primers. The table came from immunoSEQ multiplex PCR; TCRdb's copy has only in-frame clones and leaves some out. This sample has some 190,000 clones; around 87% occur once, and the top ten carry approximately 1.9%. Sequenced material: PBMCs. Receptors originate from a young woman in good health and CMV-seronegative.

The J gene is TRBJ1-1, the V gene TRBV6-5, with D maybe TRBD1 (6 bases). Germline V gives CDR1 MNHEY, CDR2 SVGAGI. V was clipped by 5 bases and J by 10 bases, with 11 bases between them. The CDR3 is made up of 11 amino acids. The CDR3 protein is CASSHRQVAFF. CDR3 sequence (DNA): TGTGCCAGCAGTCACCGACAGGTAGCTTTCTTT.

The chain has TRBV9 and TRBJ2-3; possibly TRBD2 for D (6 bases). The CDR3 covers 16 residues. V was cut by 4 bases and J by 0 bases, with 15 bases left in between. Germline V lookup: CDR1 SGDLS, CDR2 YYNGEE. The CDR3 loop reads CASSPAGGASTDTQYF. DNA for the CDR3: TGTGCCAGCAGCCCAGCGGGCGGGGCCAGCACAGATACGCAGTATTTT.